This T cell receptor beta chain comes out of a study of sequential checkpoint blockade in melanoma. Study summary: First-line arms were nivolumab then ipilimumab, or the reverse, randomized 1:1.

Using immunoSEQ multiplex PCR, the repertoire was profiled, and TCRdb retains in-frame clones only, with some absent. Of approximately 17,000 clones listed, approximately 93% are singletons. Germline values: CDR1 SQVTM, CDR2 ANQGSEA. V gave up 2 bases and J gave up 2 bases; unmatched junction bases: 8. CDR3 length: 15 amino acids. Described treatment: randomized to nivolumab then ipilimumab (arm A) or the reverse (arm B). No patient had prior DNA-damaging chemotherapy. The sequence derives from a human donor with melanoma. The source material was CD8+ T cells sorted from blood (inferred from file names), sampled from a patient given nivolumab and ipilimumab in sequence. The chain carries TRBV29-1 and TRBJ2-7; 8 bases fit TRBD1. The CDR3 region is CSVEWADRETYEQYF. As DNA, the CDR3 is TGCAGCGTTGAATGGGCGGACAGGGAGACCTACGAGCAGTACTTC.